This T cell receptor beta chain was profiled in a study of long-term antiretroviral therapy in people with HIV. Broader study findings: ART was followed by higher diversity that remained below transplant donor controls. Against controls, HIV repertoires showed narrower ranges of CDR3 length.

The run of the v3.0 immunoSEQ assay was at survey level. What sequencing targeted per sample was roughly 40,000-50,000 T-cell genomes. Clones were read by immunoSEQ multiplex PCR, and TCRdb kept only the in-frame ones, dropping some. Of 23,000 or so clones in the sample, around 79% were seen once. The CDR3 runs 14 residues. Trimming removed 1 base at V and 3 bases at J, with 7 bases between. Germline CDR1 is LGHNT and CDR2 is FRNRAP. As regards this clone: Its specificity is not known.

This specimen consisted of unsorted PBMCs, obtained 2.1 years after starting antiretroviral therapy. The receptor was isolated from a man younger than 45 with HIV. The chain carries TRBV12-5 and TRBJ1-5; D gene uncertain. The CDR3 coding sequence is TGTGCTAGTGGTTTGGGTGGGAACAATCAGCCCCAGCATTTT. It specifies CASGLGGNNQPQHF.